This section outlines one T cell receptor beta chain sequence together with its context. Its antigen is unidentified. This sample is drawn from a study of cytomegalovirus exposure and HLA in healthy donors. Study details: From 150 million to 200 million T cells, an earlier analysis saw roughly 110 million unique TCR beta sequences.

The PCR was carried out with 60 Vbeta primers and 13 Jbeta primers. Some clones are missing from TCRdb's copy, which holds only in-frame ones; the method was immunoSEQ multiplex PCR. The sample consists of approximately 160,000 clones, over 70% of them appearing once. Overall study results and limits: When analyzed later, the rates of TCR association showed variation by HLA locus, with DRB1 the most and HLA-C the fewest.

J lost 7 bases, V lost 6 bases, and 11 bases had no gene match. Germline V gives CDR1 SEHNR, CDR2 FQNEAQ (reference sequence). This CDR3 comprises 15 residues. The chain couples TRBV7-9 to TRBJ1-2, with 10 bases that match TRBD1. The sequenced sample consisted of PBMCs. This clonotype originated in a woman between 50 and 59 years old in good health and CMV-seropositive. CDR3 nucleotide sequence: TGTGCCAGCAGTCCTCCGGGACAGGGGAATCTTGGCTACACCTTC. Its protein is CASSPPGQGNLGYTF.